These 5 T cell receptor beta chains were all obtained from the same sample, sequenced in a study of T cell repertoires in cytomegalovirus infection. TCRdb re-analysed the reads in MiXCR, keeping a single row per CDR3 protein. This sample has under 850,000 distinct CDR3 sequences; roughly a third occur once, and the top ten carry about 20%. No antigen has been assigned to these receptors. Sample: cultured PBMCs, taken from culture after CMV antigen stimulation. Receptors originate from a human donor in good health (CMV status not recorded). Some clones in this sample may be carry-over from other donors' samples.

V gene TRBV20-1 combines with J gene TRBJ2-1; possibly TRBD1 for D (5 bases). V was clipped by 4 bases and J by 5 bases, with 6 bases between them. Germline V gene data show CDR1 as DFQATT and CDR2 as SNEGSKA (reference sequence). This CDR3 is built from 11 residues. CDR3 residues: CSAKGDNEQFF. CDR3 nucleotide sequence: TGCAGTGCTAAAGGGGACAATGAGCAGTTCTTC.

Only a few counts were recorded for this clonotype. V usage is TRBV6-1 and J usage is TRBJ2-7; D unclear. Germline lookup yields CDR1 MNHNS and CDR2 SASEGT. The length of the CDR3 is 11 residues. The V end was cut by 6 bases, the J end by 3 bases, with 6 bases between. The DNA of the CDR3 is TGTGCCAGCAGGGTCCTCTACGAGCAGTACTTC. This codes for CASRVLYEQYF.

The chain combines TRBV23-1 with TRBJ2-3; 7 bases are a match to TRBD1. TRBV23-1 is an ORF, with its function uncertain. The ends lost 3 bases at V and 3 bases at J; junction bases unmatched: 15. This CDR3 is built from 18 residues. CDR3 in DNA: TGCGCCAGCAGTCATGAGTGGGGTTGGGACAGAACAACAGATACGCAGTATTTT. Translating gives CASSHEWGWDRTTDTQYF.

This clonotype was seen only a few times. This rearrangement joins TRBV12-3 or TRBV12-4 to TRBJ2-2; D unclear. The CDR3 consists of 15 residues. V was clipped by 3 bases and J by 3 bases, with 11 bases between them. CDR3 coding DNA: TGTGCCAGCAGTTTGGGCCGGACGGACACCGGGGAGCTGTTTTTT. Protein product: CASSLGRTDTGELFF.

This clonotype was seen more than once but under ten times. CDR3 sequence (DNA): TGTGCCAGCAGTTTAGCCCTTTCAGATACGCAGTATTTT. As protein: CASSLALSDTQYF. The rearrangement links TRBV12-3 or TRBV12-4 to TRBJ2-3; D gene ambiguous. Trimming cost V 0 bases and J 4 bases, with 5 bases left between them. This CDR3 region has 13 residues.